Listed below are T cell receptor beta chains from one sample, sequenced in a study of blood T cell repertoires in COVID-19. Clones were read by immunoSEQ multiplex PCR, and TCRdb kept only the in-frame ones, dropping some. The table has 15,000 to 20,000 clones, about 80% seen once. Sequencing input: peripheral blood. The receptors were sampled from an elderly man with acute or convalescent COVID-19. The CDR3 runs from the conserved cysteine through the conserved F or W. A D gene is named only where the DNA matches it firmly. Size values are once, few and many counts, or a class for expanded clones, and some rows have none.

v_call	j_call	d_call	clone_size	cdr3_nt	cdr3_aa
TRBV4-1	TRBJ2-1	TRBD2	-	TGCGCCAGCAGCCCGCAGCGGGGGGCGGGCAATGAGCAGTTCTTC	CASSPQRGAGNEQFF
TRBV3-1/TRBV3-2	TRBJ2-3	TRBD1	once	TGTGCCAGCAGCCAATATGGACAGGGGATGAGCACAGATACGCAGTATTTT	CASSQYGQGMSTDTQYF
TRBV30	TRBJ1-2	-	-	TGTGCCTGGAGTCTAGAGGGGGTGGGTGGCTACACCTTC	CAWSLEGVGGYTF
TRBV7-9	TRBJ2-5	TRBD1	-	TGTGCCAGCAGCTTAGTGGGACAGAACCAAGAGACCCAGTACTTC	CASSLVGQNQETQYF
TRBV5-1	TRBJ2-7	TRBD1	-	TGCGCCAGCAGCGTCGGACAGGGACCCTACGAGCAGTACTTC	CASSVGQGPYEQYF
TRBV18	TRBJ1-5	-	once	TGTGCCAGCTCACCACAGGGGGATCAGCCCCAGCATTTT	CASSPQGDQPQHF
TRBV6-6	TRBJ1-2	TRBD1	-	TGTGCCAGCAGGGGCGACAGGGCGGATTCTGGCTACACCTTC	CASRGDRADSGYTF
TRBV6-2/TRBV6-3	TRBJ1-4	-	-	TGTGCCAGCAGTCGGACAGCTAATGAAAAACTGTTTTTT	CASSRTANEKLFF
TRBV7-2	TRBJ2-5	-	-	TGTGCCAGCAGCACGAGACTGAGCGACCAAGAGACCCAGTACTTC	CASSTRLSDQETQYF
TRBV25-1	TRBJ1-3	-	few	TGTGCCAGCAGACAGCCAAACTCTGGAAACACCATATATTTT	CASRQPNSGNTIYF
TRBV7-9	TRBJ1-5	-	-	TGTGCCAGCAGCCGGGATGAGGGAGTCCAGCATTTT	CASSRDEGVQHF
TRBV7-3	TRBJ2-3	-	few	TGTGCCAGCAGCTTAGCCGCGGGGATAGATACGCAGTATTTT	CASSLAAGIDTQYF
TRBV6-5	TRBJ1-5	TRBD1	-	TGTGCCAGCAGTTTGACAGGGGTTAGCAATCAGCCCCAGCATTTT	CASSLTGVSNQPQHF
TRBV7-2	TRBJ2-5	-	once	TGTGCCAGCAGCTTAGCCCCTAGGGAGACCCAGTACTTC	CASSLAPRETQYF